The next 10 T cell receptor beta chains were all read from a single sample in a study of blood T cell repertoires in COVID-19. Data came from immunoSEQ multiplex PCR; TCRdb stores just in-frame clones and leaves some out. Of about 240,000 clones listed, approximately 78% are singletons. Material for sequencing was peripheral blood. These receptors all come from a woman aged 55-69 years with active or convalescent COVID-19.

The chain recombines TRBV20-1 with TRBJ2-3; 8 positions match TRBD1. V was clipped by 5 bases and J by 6 bases; unmatched bases: 1. CDR1 and CDR2 (germline): DFQATT, SNEGSKA (reference sequence). The CDR3 has 11 amino acids. CDR3 nucleotides: TGCAGTGCTCGACAGGGGGATACGCAGTATTTT. Translated, it gives CSARQGDTQYF.

This sequence joins TRBV2 and TRBJ2-2, with a tentative D call TRBD1 (5 bases). Germline loops: CDR1 SNHLY, CDR2 FYNNEI. Trimming removed 1 base at V and 2 bases at J, with 14 bases between. CDR3 size: 17 residues. The CDR3 is CASSEVQAGRNTGELFF. The CDR3 DNA reads as TGTGCCAGCAGTGAAGTCCAGGCAGGGCGTAACACCGGGGAGCTGTTTTTT.

This clone was recorded once. V and J are TRBV5-1 and TRBJ2-5, with D possibly TRBD1 on 6 matching bases. Germline V gene lookup returns CDR1 SGHRS and CDR2 YFSETQ. The CDR3 covers 15 residues. The ends were cut back, 0 bases at V and 4 bases at J, with 13 bases in the middle. CDR3 sequence (DNA): TGCGCCAGCAGCTTGGCCGTTGGGGGCGGAGAGACCCAGTACTTC. Amino acid sequence: CASSLAVGGGETQYF.

The V call is TRBV28, the J call TRBJ2-5, with 12 nucleotides matching TRBD2. J gave up 0 bases and V 3 bases, and 2 bases lay outside the gene matches. The CDR3 extends over 16 amino acids. Germline values: CDR1 MDHEN, CDR2 SYDVKM. The CDR3 DNA follows: TGTGCCAGCAGTTTCTGGACTAGCGGGGACCAAGAGACCCAGTACTTC. Translation gives CASSFWTSGDQETQYF.

The chain recombines TRBV29-1 with TRBJ1-2; 9 nucleotides line up with TRBD1. This CDR3 has 12 amino acids. V lost 7 bases and J lost 13; bases outside the gene matches: 13. Looked up from germline, CDR1 is SQVTM and CDR2 is ANQGSEA. The CDR3 reads CSGAAGTGTTTF. Here the CDR3 DNA reads TGCAGCGGCGCCGCCGGGACAGGGACGACCACCTTC.

The chain carries TRBV10-3 and TRBJ2-3; D may be TRBD1 (5 bases). The CDR3 consists of 11 residues. Germline lookup yields CDR1 ENHRY and CDR2 SYGVKD. The germline V and J ends were trimmed by 8 bases and 6 bases, with 9 bases remaining between them. The CDR3 region is CAISWGDTQYF. The CDR3 DNA reads as TGTGCCATCTCCTGGGGCGATACGCAGTATTTT.

This rearrangement joins TRBV6-5 to TRBJ2-7, with TRBD1 as a possible D gene (5 bases). Germline CDR1 and CDR2: MNHEY and SVGAGI. V shed 7 bases and J shed 3 bases, with 19 bases lying between them. The CDR3 spans 15 residues. CDR3 nucleotides: TGTGCCAGCAAAGCCGGAGTAGGGGCAGGCTACGAGCAGTACTTC. Its protein product is CASKAGVGAGYEQYF.

This sequence joins TRBV4-2 and TRBJ2-1, with 11 positions matching TRBD1. Unmatched junction bases numbered 4, after V lost 2 bases and J lost 4 bases. This CDR3 is built from 16 residues. Germline CDR1 and CDR2: LGHNA and YNFKEQ. The DNA of the CDR3 is TGTGCCAGCAGCCAATATGGACAGGGGGCTTACAATGAGCAGTTCTTC. This sequence encodes CASSQYGQGAYNEQFF.

The chain joins TRBV11-3 to TRBJ2-2, with 12 bases lining up with TRBD1. Germline-derived CDR1 and CDR2 are SGHNT and YENEEA. This CDR3 has 15 residues. V was clipped by 4 bases and J by 7 bases; unmatched bases: 4. The DNA of the CDR3 is TGTGCCAGCAGCTCTGGGACAGGGGGCATCGGGGAGCTGTTTTTT. It translates to CASSSGTGGIGELFF.

This clone has only one observation. The rearrangement uses TRBV6-2 or TRBV6-3 and TRBJ1-1; D uncertain. The ends were cut back, 5 bases at V and 8 bases at J, with 12 bases in the middle. From germline, CDR1 is MNHEY and CDR2 SVGEGT. The CDR3 is 12 residues long. The CDR3 nucleotides are TGTGCCAGCAGTAAACCGACCGGGGAAGCTTTCTTT. Its translation is CASSKPTGEAFF.